These T cell receptor beta chains were read from a single sample in a study of cytomegalovirus exposure and HLA in healthy donors. Using immunoSEQ multiplex PCR, the repertoire was profiled, and TCRdb retains in-frame clones only, with some absent. The sample contains about 150,000 clones, approximately 72% of which appear only once. Sequenced input: PBMCs. The receptors here all came from a man aged 40-55 years in good health and CMV-seronegative. The CDR3 runs from the conserved cysteine through the conserved F or W. Fields, in order: J gene, D gene, clone size, V gene, CDR3 protein, CDR3 DNA. The D gene is left open where the match is weak. Clone size is not always given. Where it is, it says once, few, many or a class for expanded clones.

TRBJ2-7 TRBD2 - TRBV5-4 CASSPGTSEAYEQYF TGTGCCAGCAGCCCCGGGACTAGCGAAGCCTACGAGCAGTACTTC
TRBJ2-7 - - TRBV7-9 CASTLEGGEQYF TGTGCCAGCACCCTGGAGGGGGGGGAGCAGTACTTC
TRBJ2-3 - - TRBV13 CASSLEASADTQYF TGTGCCAGCAGCTTAGAAGCGTCGGCAGATACGCAGTATTTT
TRBJ2-7 - - TRBV29-1 CSVDTGRSYEQYF TGCAGCGTTGATACAGGGCGCTCCTACGAGCAGTACTTC
TRBJ1-2 - - TRBV6-1 CASSRTGNYGYTF TGTGCCAGCAGCCGAACAGGAAACTATGGCTACACCTTC
TRBJ1-5 - - TRBV7-2 CASSLSGASNQPQHF TGTGCCAGCAGCCTTAGCGGCGCCAGCAATCAGCCCCAGCATTTT
TRBJ2-5 TRBD2 - TRBV18 CASSPSGGDATQYF TGTGCCAGCTCACCCTCGGGAGGGGACGCGACCCAGTACTTC
TRBJ2-4 - - TRBV2 CASSVDRKNIQYF TGTGCCAGCAGTGTAGACAGGAAAAACATTCAGTACTTC
TRBJ1-4 - - TRBV29-1 CSASRTVGEKLFF TGCAGCGCCTCGAGGACAGTAGGGGAAAAACTGTTTTTT
TRBJ1-1 - - TRBV7-2 CASSFRLGAAEAFF TGTGCCAGCAGCTTCCGGTTGGGGGCAGCTGAAGCTTTCTTT
TRBJ2-3 - - TRBV5-6 CASSHGGTDTQYF TGTGCCAGCAGCCACGGGGGCACAGATACGCAGTATTTT
TRBJ1-5 TRBD1 few TRBV29-1 CSVETGGHQPQHF TGCAGCGTTGAAACAGGGGGCCATCAGCCCCAGCATTTT
TRBJ1-4 - - TRBV6-5 CASSYKGIPNEKLFF TGTGCCAGCAGTTACAAGGGGATACCTAATGAAAAACTGTTTTTT
TRBJ2-1 TRBD2 - TRBV7-2 CASSQTLADNEQFF TGTGCCAGCAGCCAAACCCTAGCGGATAATGAGCAGTTCTTC
TRBJ1-1 TRBD1 - TRBV5-1 CASSRQGAQNTEAFF TGCGCCAGCAGCCGACAGGGGGCACAGAACACTGAAGCTTTCTTT
TRBJ1-6 - - TRBV27 CASSSTEWAPLHF TGTGCCAGCAGTTCGACAGAATGGGCACCCCTCCACTTT
TRBJ2-1 - - TRBV5-4 CASSFGRSEQFF TGTGCCAGCAGCTTTGGGAGGAGTGAGCAGTTCTTC
TRBJ1-2 - - TRBV11-2 CASSLDQGPYGYTF TGTGCCAGCAGCTTAGATCAGGGCCCCTATGGCTACACCTTC
TRBJ1-1 TRBD1 - TRBV2 CASTPNTGDTEAFF TGTGCCAGCACCCCTAACACAGGGGACACTGAAGCTTTCTTT
TRBJ2-5 - - TRBV7-3 CASSLRGRGETQYF TGTGCCAGCAGCTTAAGAGGCCGGGGGGAGACCCAGTACTTC
TRBJ1-5 - - TRBV6-1 CASKNYINQPQHF TGTGCCAGCAAAAACTACATTAATCAGCCCCAGCATTTT
TRBJ1-1 TRBD1 - TRBV10-3 CAISESPGQGNTEAFF TGTGCCATCAGTGAGTCGCCCGGACAGGGGAACACTGAAGCTTTCTTT
TRBJ1-5 - - TRBV9 CASSVGEGQPQHF TGTGCCAGCAGCGTAGGCGAGGGTCAGCCCCAGCATTTT
TRBJ1-6 - - TRBV18 CASSRTAEFSPLHF TGTGCCAGCTCTCGGACAGCCGAATTTTCACCCCTCCACTTT
TRBJ2-1 TRBD2 - TRBV28 CASRGTSGRYDEQFF TGTGCCAGCAGGGGAACTAGCGGGAGATACGATGAGCAGTTCTTC
TRBJ2-1 TRBD2 few TRBV6-4 CASSSSGSSYNEQFF TGTGCCAGCAGTTCTAGCGGGAGTTCCTACAATGAGCAGTTCTTC
TRBJ1-5 TRBD1 - TRBV6-6 CASSFDRAYQPQHF TGTGCCAGCAGTTTCGACAGGGCTTATCAGCCCCAGCATTTT
TRBJ2-3 TRBD2 - TRBV5-1 CASSLSSGGGGTDTQYF TGCGCCAGCAGCTTGTCTTCCGGCGGGGGGGGCACAGATACGCAGTATTTT
TRBJ1-2 - - TRBV10-2 CASSETVGGGYTF TGCGCCAGCAGTGAAACAGTAGGGGGTGGCTACACCTTC
TRBJ2-7 - - TRBV9 CASSVGVGVYEQYF TGTGCCAGCAGCGTAGGCGTCGGGGTTTACGAGCAGTACTTC
TRBJ2-5 TRBD2 few TRBV10-3 CAISGGGTSGGARETQYF TGTGCCATCAGTGGTGGCGGGACTAGCGGGGGGGCGCGGGAGACCCAGTACTTC
TRBJ2-1 TRBD2 - TRBV28 CASSGLAAYNEQFF TGTGCCAGCAGTGGACTAGCGGCCTACAATGAGCAGTTCTTC
TRBJ1-2 - - TRBV7-2 CASSPERYYGYTF TGTGCCAGCAGCCCAGAGCGGTACTATGGCTACACCTTC
TRBJ1-3 - - TRBV18 CASSPSGSSGNTIYF TGTGCCAGCTCACCGTCGGGGAGCTCTGGAAACACCATATATTTT
TRBJ2-7 TRBD2 - TRBV4-1 CASSQERGGGGSYEQYF TGCGCCAGCAGCCAAGAACGGGGCGGGGGAGGCTCCTACGAGCAGTACTTC
TRBJ1-1 - - TRBV6-5 CASSPTGNTEAFF TGTGCCAGCAGTCCGACAGGGAACACTGAAGCTTTCTTT
TRBJ1-6 - - TRBV7-9 CASSSGQSSYNSPLHF TGTGCCAGCAGCTCCGGACAGAGCTCCTATAATTCACCCCTCCACTTT
TRBJ2-7 TRBD2 - TRBV11-2 CASSFFGGRDYEQYF TGTGCCAGCAGCTTCTTCGGAGGGAGGGACTACGAGCAGTACTTC
TRBJ2-7 TRBD1 - TRBV18 CASSLGQVPYEQYF TGTGCCAGCTCACTTGGACAGGTACCCTACGAGCAGTACTTC
TRBJ1-1 - - TRBV5-1 CASSLSGRTEAFF TGCGCCAGCAGCTTGTCAGGGAGGACTGAAGCTTTCTTT
TRBJ2-3 - once TRBV29-1 CSTSVARDTDTQYF TGCAGCACGAGTGTGGCTAGAGACACAGATACGCAGTATTTT
TRBJ1-5 - - TRBV12-5 CASGGGDNQPQHF TGTGCTAGTGGGGGCGGGGACAATCAGCCCCAGCATTTT
TRBJ2-1 TRBD1 - TRBV6-5 CASSYAGTGGKNEQFF TGTGCCAGCAGTTACGCAGGGACAGGGGGCAAAAATGAGCAGTTCTTC
TRBJ2-5 TRBD1 - TRBV5-1 CASSADRGLIETQYF TGCGCCAGCAGCGCGGACAGGGGGCTGATAGAGACCCAGTACTTC
TRBJ1-2 TRBD1 - TRBV4-1 CASSHRTGGAYGYTF TGCGCCAGCAGCCATAGGACAGGGGGCGCATACGGCTACACCTTC
TRBJ1-5 TRBD1 - TRBV4-3 CASSQDDARGPSQPQHF TGCGCCAGCAGCCAAGACGACGCCAGGGGGCCAAGTCAGCCCCAGCATTTT